This TCR beta chain was observed in a study of early T cells in non-severe SARS-CoV-2 infection (dated by TCRdb to the early 2020s). Context from the whole study: Because TCR sequencing relied on bulk RNA taken from unsorted whole blood, pairing of alpha and beta chains was not possible. What the authors observed across the whole study: VDJdb matching was skewed toward anti-spike CD8 responses and likely underestimated virus-specific expansions by missing private and CD4 specificities.

A remark on this clonotype: It lacks a known antigen. The record has no base qualities; no much larger clone is one base away.

This was a case-control study nested in a cohort of healthcare workers in London, UK, who had nasopharyngeal swab PCR tests and blood samples taken every week. Healthcare workers were enrolled in the week of the UK lockdown, from 23 to 31 March 2020, and were followed every week for up to roughly 16 weeks. Library construction relied on 5' RACE. The run used a NextSeq 500. The TCR library protocol attached unique molecular identifiers to individual cDNA molecules to correct for sequencing error and PCR bias. Sequencing covered both TCR alpha and beta chains, and within each sample the abundances of alpha and beta sequences were tightly co-correlated. Per the original workflow: Decombinator V4 was used to annotate the V gene, J gene and CDR3 of the TCR sequences. Expanded TCRs were defined as changing significantly between any two time points under a Poisson model with p below 0.0001. TCR abundances were normalised to the total number of TCRs sequenced per sample and expressed as counts per million. VDJdb, accessed on 1 November 2021, was searched for TCRs annotated for CMV, EBV and SARS-CoV-2, and TCRs annotated for more than one antigen were excluded. Using fastp trimming at Q25 and MiXCR clonotype assembly, TCRdb reanalyzed the public sequencing data and kept in-frame beta chains. Records with the same CDR3 protein are collapsed into one entry carrying the most frequent genes and DNA. For this entry, the V and J calls and clone size follow TCRdb and not the study's own pipeline. For this sample there are under 80,000 distinct CDR3 sequences; 11% appear just once. Of the sample, about 4.1% is held by the ten largest clones.

Material: whole blood. The clonotype was recovered from an adult who was a healthcare worker with PCR-confirmed SARS-CoV-2 infection or an uninfected control (not recorded which).

Here is the DNA: TGTGCCATCGGACGGATGAACACTGAAGCTTTCTTT. It translates as CAIGRMNTEAFF. The chain links TRBV10-3 with TRBJ1-1; the D gene remains uncertain. Trimming takes 8 bases from V and 0 bases from J, and the germline ends sit 7 bases apart. In the germline V gene, CDR1 corresponds to ENHRY and CDR2 to SYGVKD. From cysteine to phenylalanine, the CDR3 is 12 amino acids long. Just CDR3 DNA is preserved here, 36 bases in frame from base 1.